The sequence of this T cell receptor (beta chain) was determined in a study of cytomegalovirus exposure and HLA in healthy donors. General study findings and limits: The study designated about 160 TCR beta chains cytomegalovirus-associated. Links to common viral pathogens appeared, in a later analysis, for several of the most significant clusters. The classifier, whose performance was assessed in both the original and validation cohorts, reportedly diagnosed cytomegalovirus status with high specificity and sensitivity.

PCR amplification relied on 60 Vbeta primers (plus 13 Jbeta primers). Assay used: immunoSEQ multiplex PCR; TCRdb lists only in-frame clones, some missing. The sample yields some 150,000 clones, 82% seen once. Trimming took 0 bases from V and 9 from J, leaving 9 bases between them. The CDR3 covers 13 residues. CDR1 is MNHEY, CDR2 SMNVEV, per germline (reference sequence). Details on this clone: What it binds is unknown.

This TCR derives from a male donor in good health and CMV-seronegative. The genes are TRBV27 and TRBJ2-1; TRBD2 might be the D (5 bases). The sample consisted of PBMCs. The CDR3 loop reads CASSLSFRGEQFF. CDR3 sequence (DNA): TGTGCCAGCAGTTTATCCTTCCGGGGTGAGCAGTTCTTC.